The sequence of this TCR beta chain was determined in a study of blood T cell repertoires in COVID-19. About the research overall: Nucleic acid was either cDNA or gDNA, and it came from T cells, B-cell-depleted T cells, or PBMCs.

V dropped 3 bases and J dropped 4; count of bases not matched to a gene: 2. This CDR3 region has 14 residues. Per the germline V gene, CDR1 is KGHSH and CDR2 is LQKENI. Here immunoSEQ multiplex PCR was the method, and the copy in TCRdb shows in-frame clones only, minus some. This sample yields 280,000 or so clones, of which around 88% are seen a single time; around 2.1% belongs to the top ten. The genes are TRBV18 and TRBJ1-3; 8 nucleotides align to TRBD1. The clonotype was recovered from a woman between 25 and 40 years old who had recovered from COVID-19. The sequenced material came from peripheral blood. The CDR3, as DNA: TGTGCCAGCTCACCGACAGGGGTAGGAAACACCATATATTTT. The encoded protein is CASSPTGVGNTIYF.